The rows below give T cell receptor beta chains drawn from one sample of a study of shared clonotypes between healthy human individuals. Clones were read by immunoSEQ multiplex PCR, and TCRdb kept only the in-frame ones, dropping some. Among approximately 2.5 million clones listed, more than 90% were seen once. The sequencing sample was made of naive CD4+ T cells sorted from blood. Receptors originate from a man younger than 30 in good health. Each CDR3 is given with its conserved first and last residue. Fields, in order: CDR3 DNA, CDR3 protein, D gene, V gene, clone size, J gene. A D gene is named only where the DNA matches it firmly. A clone size is listed for some rows: how often the clone was seen (once, few, many), or a class if it is expanded.

TGTGCCAGCACCCGGGTAGCGGGAGTATCCGGGGAGCTGTTTTTT CASTRVAGVSGELFF TRBD2 TRBV6-1 NA TRBJ2-2
TGTGCCAGCAGCTTAGACCCCGGGGAGCTGTTTTTT CASSLDPGELFF NA TRBV11-2 NA TRBJ2-2
TGTGCCAGCAGTGAAGAGATCGAGACCAGGGGGGGTGGCTACACCTTC CASSEEIETRGGGYTF TRBD1 TRBV6-1 NA TRBJ1-2
TGTGCCATCAGTGAGTCGGCGACTAGCGGGGCGTATGAGCAGTTCTTC CAISESATSGAYEQFF TRBD2 TRBV10-3 NA TRBJ2-1
TGCGCCAGCAGCCGGCGGGGAGGGGACGAGCAGTACTTC CASSRRGGDEQYF TRBD2 TRBV4-3 NA TRBJ2-7
TGTGCTAGCAGCTGGGGGGATCAGCCCCAGCATTTT CASSWGDQPQHF NA TRBV7-7 NA TRBJ1-5
TGTGCCAGCATTGGGACAGCTAGGGGGCCGGGGGAAAAACTGTTTTTT CASIGTARGPGEKLFF TRBD1 TRBV28 NA TRBJ1-4
TGTGCCAGCAGCCCCCTAGCGGGGATCCCCTACAATGAGCAGTTCTTC CASSPLAGIPYNEQFF TRBD2 TRBV7-9 NA TRBJ2-1
TGTGCCAGCTCACCAATAATCAGCAACACTGAAGCTTTCTTT CASSPIISNTEAFF NA TRBV18 NA TRBJ1-1
TGTGCCAGCAGCCCCCGGGTTACGGGCAATCAGCCCCAGCATTTT CASSPRVTGNQPQHF NA TRBV5-8 NA TRBJ1-5
TGTGCCAGCACCCCAGCCCTAGGGCGCCAGCCCCAGCATTTT CASTPALGRQPQHF NA TRBV28 NA TRBJ1-5
TGTGCCAGTAGTATATCTAGCGGGGAACCCTACAATGAGCAGTTCTTC CASSISSGEPYNEQFF TRBD2 TRBV19 NA TRBJ2-1
TGTGCCAGTTGCCAGACAGGGTATAATTCACCCCTCCACTTT CASCQTGYNSPLHF TRBD1 TRBV19 NA TRBJ1-6
TGTGCCAGCAGTTACGGCGGTTACTATGGCTACACCTTC CASSYGGYYGYTF NA TRBV6-5 NA TRBJ1-2
TGTGCCAGCAGCGTAGAGGGACAGGGAGGTAATGAGCAGTTCTTC CASSVEGQGGNEQFF TRBD1 TRBV9 NA TRBJ2-1
TGTGCCAGCAGCGTAAATCGGGACTTCCCGAGTTACTTC CASSVNRDFPSYF NA TRBV9 NA TRBJ2-5
TGTGCCAGCAGCCTAGGCGTACAGGGGACTGGGGCCAACGTCCTGACTTTC CASSLGVQGTGANVLTF TRBD1 TRBV7-2 once TRBJ2-6
TGCGCCAGCAGCCAAGGGACAGGTGCTGGGGCCAACGTCCTGACTTTC CASSQGTGAGANVLTF TRBD1 TRBV4-1 once TRBJ2-6
TGTGCCAGCAGGACCTACGGTGGTGGTGAAAAACTGTTTTTT CASRTYGGGEKLFF NA TRBV6-1 NA TRBJ1-4
TGTGCCAGCGGGAGCAGTAAGAGCAATCAGCCCCAGCATTTT CASGSSKSNQPQHF NA TRBV6-6 NA TRBJ1-5
TGTGCCAGCAGCACCTCAGGGAGTTCGGACTATGGCTACACCTTC CASSTSGSSDYGYTF NA TRBV6-5 NA TRBJ1-2
TGTGCCTGGGGACAGGGGATGGGCAATGAGCAGTTCTTC CAWGQGMGNEQFF TRBD1 TRBV30 NA TRBJ2-1
TGCAGCGTTTTACGGGACAGGAGGGGCGAGCAGTTCTTC CSVLRDRRGEQFF TRBD1 TRBV29-1 NA TRBJ2-1
TGCGCCAGCAGCCGGGACAGTTCAGGGCCAGATACGCAGTATTTT CASSRDSSGPDTQYF TRBD1 TRBV5-1 once TRBJ2-3
TGTGCCAGCCCCCACACAGGGGGGACTTGCGAGCAGTACTTC CASPHTGGTCEQYF TRBD1 TRBV27 NA TRBJ2-7
TGTGCCAGTAGTCCAGGGGGAGGGACAGCGCTCTTC CASSPGGGTALF NA TRBV19 NA TRBJ2-7
TGCGCCAGCAGCCTGGGACAGAAGAACACTGAAGCTTTCTTT CASSLGQKNTEAFF TRBD1 TRBV4-1 few TRBJ1-1
TGCGCCAGCAGCTTGGGACAGGGTCGCGTTGGAAACACCATATATTTT CASSLGQGRVGNTIYF TRBD1 TRBV5-1 NA TRBJ1-3